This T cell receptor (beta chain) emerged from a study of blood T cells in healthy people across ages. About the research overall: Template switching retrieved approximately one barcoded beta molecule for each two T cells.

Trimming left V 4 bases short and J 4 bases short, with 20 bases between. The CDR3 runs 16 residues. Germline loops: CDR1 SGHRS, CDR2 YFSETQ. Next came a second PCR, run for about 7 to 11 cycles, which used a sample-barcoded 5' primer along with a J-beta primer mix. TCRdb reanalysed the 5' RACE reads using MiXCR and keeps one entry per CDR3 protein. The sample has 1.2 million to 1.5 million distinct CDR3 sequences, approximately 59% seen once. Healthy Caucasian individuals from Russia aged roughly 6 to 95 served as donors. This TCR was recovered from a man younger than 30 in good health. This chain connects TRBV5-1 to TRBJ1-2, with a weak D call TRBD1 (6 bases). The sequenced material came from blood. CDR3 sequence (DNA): TGCGCCAGCAGCGTCTGGTTAGGGGGGCTTGGCTATGGCTACACCTTC. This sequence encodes CASSVWLGGLGYGYTF.